The clone carrying this TCR beta chain has a handful of counts. The antigen remains undetermined. Germline V gene lookup returns CDR1 LGHDT and CDR2 YNNKEL (reference sequence). This CDR3 region has 16 residues. Trimming removed 1 base at V and 5 bases at J, with 17 bases between. Time point noted: newly diagnosed GD, antithyroid drugs for less than 3 months. Generation of the TCR library employed RNA extracted from PBMCs. These data originate in a study of regulatory T cells in long-lasting Graves disease. HTBI primers from iRepertoire and Arm-PCR of CDR3 regions yielded the TCR beta libraries. TCRdb itself ran the multiplex PCR reads through MiXCR, one entry per CDR3 protein. This sample has approximately 400,000 distinct CDR3 sequences, with 15% found just once. Findings and limits, study-wide: It was in persistent disease that TRBV28, TRBJ1-2 and TRBJ2-5 were favored. Those with persistent Graves' had less TCR diversity than newly diagnosed patients.

This sample was also put to use in a study of T cells in Graves' hyperthyroidism and ophthalmopathy.

The material was peripheral blood mononuclear cells (PBMCs), obtained at new diagnosis, from a patient treated with antithyroid drugs. This sequence was found in a woman aged 40 to 50 with Graves disease. V usage is TRBV3-1 and J usage is TRBJ1-2; TRBD1 is a possible D gene (6 bases). CDR3 sequence (DNA): TGTGCCAGCAGCCAAGCGGGGGGGGACACCTATTATGGCTACACCTTC. Residues: CASSQAGGDTYYGYTF.